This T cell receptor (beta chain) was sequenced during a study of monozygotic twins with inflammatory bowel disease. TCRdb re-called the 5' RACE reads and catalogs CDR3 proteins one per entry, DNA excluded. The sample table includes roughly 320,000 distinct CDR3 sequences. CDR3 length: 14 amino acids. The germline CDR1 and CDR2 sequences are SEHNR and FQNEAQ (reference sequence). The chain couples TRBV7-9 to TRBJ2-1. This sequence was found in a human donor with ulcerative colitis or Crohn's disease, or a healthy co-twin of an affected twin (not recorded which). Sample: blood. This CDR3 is CASSLARTTIKQFF. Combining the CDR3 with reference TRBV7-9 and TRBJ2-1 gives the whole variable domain DTGVSQNPRHKITKRGQNVTFRCDPISEHNRLYWYRQTLGQGPEFLTYFQNEAQLEKSRLLSDRFSAERPKGSFSTLEIQRTEQGDSAMYLCASSLARTTIKQFFGPGTRLTVL.